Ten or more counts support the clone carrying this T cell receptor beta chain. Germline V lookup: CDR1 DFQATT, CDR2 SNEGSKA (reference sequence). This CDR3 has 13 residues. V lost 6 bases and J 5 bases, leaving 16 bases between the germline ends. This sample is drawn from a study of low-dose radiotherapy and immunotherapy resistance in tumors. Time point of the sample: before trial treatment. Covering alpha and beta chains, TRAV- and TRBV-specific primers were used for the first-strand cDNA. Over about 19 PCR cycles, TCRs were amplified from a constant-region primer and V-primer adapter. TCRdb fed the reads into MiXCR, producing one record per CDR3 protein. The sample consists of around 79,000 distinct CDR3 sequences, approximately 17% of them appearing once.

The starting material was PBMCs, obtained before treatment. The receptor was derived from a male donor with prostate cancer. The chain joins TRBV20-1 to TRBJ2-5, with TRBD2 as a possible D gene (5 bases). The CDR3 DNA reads TGCAGTGCACCCCGGGAACCCCCGGAGACCCAGTACTTC. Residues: CSAPREPPETQYF.